This passage covers 23 T cell receptor beta chains from one sample sequenced in a study of T cells in Graves' hyperthyroidism and ophthalmopathy. The source material, RNA transcripts, was used to amplify TCR beta CDR3 regions. HTBI primers were employed in a first-round RT-PCR of the TCR CDR3. TCRdb passed the multiplex PCR reads through MiXCR, listing each CDR3 protein once. Found here are some 300,000 distinct CDR3 sequences, 15% to 20% of them singletons; the top ten hold 35% to 45%. Sequencing input: blood. All receptors derive from a man aged 50-60 years with Graves' ophthalmopathy.

The V call is TRBV3-1, the J call TRBJ2-5; 7 bases are a match to TRBD2. The length of the CDR3 is 14 residues. After removal of 4 bases from V and 5 bases from J, the junction contained 7 bases not matched to a gene. Germline loops: CDR1 LGHDT, CDR2 YNNKEL (reference sequence). CDR3 loop: CASSLLRGDETQYF. CDR3 sequence (DNA): TGTGCCAGCAGCCTTCTCCGGGGGGATGAGACCCAGTACTTC.

The rearrangement links TRBV7-3 to TRBJ1-3; the D is unclear. Trimming shortened V by 7 bases and J by 4 bases, and 8 bases separated the two germline ends. Germline assignment: CDR1 SGHTA and CDR2 FQGTGA. The length of the CDR3 is 12 residues. In DNA, the CDR3 is TGTGCCAGCAAATATGCAGGAAACACCATATATTTT. This translates into CASKYAGNTIYF.

In this sample, this clonotype turned up many times. The J gene is TRBJ2-2, the V gene TRBV20-1; 9 bases match TRBD1. CDR1 is DFQATT and CDR2 is SNEGSKA in the germline V gene (reference sequence). The CDR3 runs 15 residues. V lost 0 bases to trimming and J lost 6 bases; unmatched junction nucleotides: 5. The CDR3 loop reads CSAREPGQGSGELFF. DNA for the CDR3: TGCAGTGCTAGAGAGCCGGGACAGGGATCCGGGGAGCTGTTTTTT.

This clonotype was seen at least ten times. The V call is TRBV27, the J call TRBJ1-6; TRBD1 matches 7 bases. Unmatched junction bases numbered 9, after V lost 2 bases and J lost 5 bases. Germline CDR1 MNHEY, CDR2 SMNVEV (reference sequence). This CDR3 comprises 17 residues. CDR3 in DNA: TGTGCCAGCAGTTTAGAAGGGGGCGCTACCCATAATTCACCCCTCCACTTT. Amino acids: CASSLEGGATHNSPLHF.

This clonotype was counted a few times. This sequence joins TRBV6-1 and TRBJ1-4; 7 bases agree with TRBD1. V shed 2 bases and J 7 bases; nucleotides not matched to a gene: 10. Germline V lookup: CDR1 MNHNS, CDR2 SASEGT. This CDR3 has 16 residues. CDR3 DNA sequence: TGTGCCAGCAGTGAATTTTGGGGGACAGAGCCTGAAAAACTGTTTTTT. This translates into CASSEFWGTEPEKLFF.

This clonotype was recorded at least ten times. The rearrangement uses TRBV5-1 and TRBJ2-5, with TRBD1 matching over 9 bases. V lost 4 bases and J lost 5; bases outside the gene matches: 3. The CDR3 sequence is 13 residues long. Germline CDR1 is SGHRS and CDR2 is YFSETQ. The CDR3 bases are TGCGCCAGCAGCGGGGGACAGGGTGAGACCCAGTACTTC. It codes for CASSGGQGETQYF. The whole variable domain, remainder taken from reference TRBV5-1 and TRBJ2-5, is KAGVTQTPRYLIKTRGQQVTLSCSPISGHRSVSWYQQTPGQGLQFLFEYFSETQRNKGNFPGRFSGRQFSNSRSEMNVSTLELGDSALYLCASSGGQGETQYFGPGTRLLVL.

This clonotype was seen many times. The V gene is TRBV20-1, the J gene TRBJ2-1; TRBD1 aligns across 10 bases. Germline CDR1 reads DFQATT; CDR2 reads SNEGSKA (reference sequence). Trimming removed 1 base from V and 8 bases from J; junction bases left unmatched: 8. The CDR3 has 15 amino acids. CDR3 in DNA: TGCAGTGCTAGAGTCACAGACAGGGGGCATGATGAGCAGTTCTTC. Translation: CSARVTDRGHDEQFF.

This clonotype has a count of ten or more. The V and J genes are TRBV9 and TRBJ2-1; possible D gene TRBD2, 7 bases. Trimming removed 0 bases at V and 2 bases at J, with 15 bases between. Germline V gene lookup returns CDR1 SGDLS and CDR2 YYNGEE. This CDR3 contains 17 residues. CDR3 in DNA: TGTGCCAGCAGCGTAGGGTCCGCGGGGGCAACCTACAATGAGCAGTTCTTC. This codes for CASSVGSAGATYNEQFF.

The table lists this clonotype with many counts. The chain is built from TRBV5-1 and TRBJ2-1; D tentatively fits TRBD1 or TRBD2 (5 bases each). Trimming took off 0 bases at V and 3 bases at J, with 13 bases between the two ends. Germline V CDR1 and CDR2: SGHRS, YFSETQ. The CDR3 has 16 residues. CDR3 sequence: CASSLGRDVSYNEQFF. The CDR3 DNA sequence: TGCGCCAGCAGCTTGGGTCGGGACGTGAGCTACAATGAGCAGTTCTTC.

This clonotype has a single count. The V gene is TRBV6-5, the J gene TRBJ2-1; D might be TRBD2 (5 bases). Germline V gene sequence: CDR1 MNHEY, CDR2 SVGAGI. V lost 2 bases and J lost 0, with 11 bases in between. The CDR3 is made up of 16 amino acids. The CDR3 sequence: CASSYEGSGSYNEQFF. In DNA, the CDR3 is TGTGCCAGCAGTTACGAGGGATCGGGCTCCTACAATGAGCAGTTCTTC.

Regarding this clonotype: A read error may be the cause here, since a much bigger clone is one base away. The rearrangement joins TRBV2 to TRBJ2-7; 7 nucleotides line up with TRBD2. The CDR3 runs to 13 residues. V dropped 4 bases and J dropped 6; count of bases not matched to a gene: 6. The germline CDR1 and CDR2 sequences are SNHLY and FYNNEI. The CDR3 loop reads CASSGWRETEQYF. In DNA form, the CDR3 reads TGTGCCAGCAGTGGATGGCGGGAGACCGAGCAGTACTTC.

This chain joins TRBV30 and TRBJ2-2; D is uncertain. CDR3 length equals 17 residues. V was trimmed by 4 bases and J by 4 bases, leaving 22 bases between them. From germline, CDR1 is GTSNPN and CDR2 SVGIG (reference sequence). The CDR3 nucleotides are TGTGCCTGGACCGTGTCGGGTGGTCACTTTCTCACCGGGGAGCTGTTTTTT. It specifies CAWTVSGGHFLTGELFF.

This chain connects TRBV6-1 to TRBJ2-5; D possibly corresponds to TRBD2 (5 bases). CDR1 and CDR2 from the germline V gene are MNHNS and SASEGT. V dropped 6 bases and J dropped 1 base, with 15 bases sitting between them. The length of the CDR3 is 15 residues. The CDR3 DNA sequence: TGTGCCAGCAGACCTACGGCCGGGATCCAAGAGACCCAGTACTTC. This gives the protein CASRPTAGIQETQYF.

The rearrangement joins TRBV28 to TRBJ2-2, with a tentative D call TRBD1 (6 bases). The ends were cut back, 2 bases at V and 13 bases at J, with 20 bases in the middle. The germline V gene encodes CDR1 MDHEN and CDR2 SYDVKM. This CDR3 is 15 amino acids long. The CDR3 DNA reads as TGTGCCAGCAGTTTAAGTGGGGGCTCACCGGGCGGGCTGTTTTTT. Protein: CASSLSGGSPGGLFF.

This clonotype was seen a handful of times. The CDR3 reads CASSTTGNEQFF. CDR3 DNA: TGTGCCAGCTCAACGACAGGTAATGAGCAGTTCTTC. The chain has TRBV18 and TRBJ2-1, with TRBD1 as a possible D gene (6 bases). The CDR3 covers 12 residues. Between the trimmed V and J ends, which lost 5 bases and 7 bases, there was a span of 9 bases. The germline V gene encodes CDR1 KGHSH and CDR2 LQKENI.

This clonotype was counted a single time. The J gene is TRBJ2-5, the V gene TRBV7-8, with D hard to call. Per germline, CDR1 SGHVS and CDR2 FQNEAQ. Trimming removed 3 bases at V and 3 bases at J, with 8 bases between. This CDR3 contains 13 residues. Here the CDR3 reads CASSFGQEETQYF. CDR3 coding DNA: TGTGCCAGCAGCTTCGGGCAGGAAGAGACCCAGTACTTC. Filled out from reference TRBV7-8 and TRBJ2-5, the complete variable domain reads GAGVSQSPRYKVAKRGQDVALRCDPISGHVSLFWYQQALGQGPEFLTYFQNEAQLDKSGLPSDRFFAERPEGSVSTLKIQRTQQEDSAVYLCASSFGQEETQYFGPGTRLLVL.

This chain connects TRBV14 to TRBJ2-2; D is unclear. Trimming cost V 1 base and J 4 bases, with 7 bases left between them. CDR3 length: 14 residues. Germline V lookup: CDR1 SGHDN, CDR2 FVKESK. CDR3 loop: CASSQARSTGELFF. The CDR3 region has the DNA TGTGCCAGCAGCCAAGCGCGGAGCACCGGGGAGCTGTTTTTT.

Ten or more counts support this clonotype. This chain links TRBV18 with TRBJ2-5; 7 bases are a match to TRBD2. The CDR3 has 13 residues. Germline CDR1 reads KGHSH; CDR2 reads LQKENI. The V segment lost 6 bases and the J segment 4 bases; nucleotides outside the gene matches: 5. DNA for the CDR3: TGTGCCAGCTCCGGGGGGTACGGAGAGACCCAGTACTTC. Amino acids: CASSGGYGETQYF.

This clonotype was found a few times. The V gene is TRBV2, the J gene TRBJ2-1; TRBD2 aligns across 9 bases. The V gene's germline CDR1 is SNHLY and CDR2 FYNNEI. The CDR3 extends over 14 amino acids. J lost 6 bases, V lost 5 bases, and 5 bases had no gene match. The CDR3 spells CASSFSGRINEQFF. For the CDR3, the DNA is TGTGCCAGCAGTTTTAGCGGGAGAATCAATGAGCAGTTCTTC.

This clonotype was recorded many times. This chain uses TRBV5-4 with TRBJ2-1; 11 nucleotides match TRBD2. The CDR3 length is 16 residues. CDR1 and CDR2 (germline): SGHNT, YYREEE (reference sequence). J gave up 3 bases and V 0 bases, and 2 bases lay outside the gene matches. The CDR3 sequence: CASSLDGTSGYNEQFF. CDR3 in DNA: TGTGCCAGCAGCTTGGACGGGACTAGCGGCTACAATGAGCAGTTCTTC.

This clonotype was found many times. The chain combines TRBV11-2 with TRBJ2-2, with no clear D. Looked up from germline, CDR1 is SGHAT and CDR2 is FQNNGV. CDR3 length: 15 amino acids. Trimming pared 2 bases from V and 0 bases from J, leaving 7 bases between. CDR3 in amino acids: CASSLIVSNTGELFF. The CDR3, as DNA: TGTGCCAGCAGCTTAATTGTCTCGAACACCGGGGAGCTGTTTTTT.

The chain employs TRBV7-9 and TRBJ2-5; 12 bases match TRBD2. The CDR3 is made up of 15 amino acids. Germline CDR1 is SEHNR and CDR2 is FQNEAQ (reference sequence). With 1 base clipped from V and 3 bases from J, the junction kept 0 bases outside the gene matches. The CDR3 DNA reads TGTGCCAGCAGCTTAGGGACTAGCGGGGAAGAGACCCAGTACTTC. It encodes CASSLGTSGEETQYF.

This clonotype has at least ten counts. This chain uses TRBV7-3 with TRBJ2-1; maybe TRBD1 (6 bases). From germline, CDR1 is SGHTA and CDR2 FQGTGA. Trimming removed 4 bases from V and 5 bases from J, with 9 bases in between. The CDR3 is 13 residues long. The CDR3 region is CASSSRTDNEQFF. CDR3 DNA sequence: TGTGCCAGCAGCTCCCGGACAGACAATGAGCAGTTCTTC.